The 27 T cell receptor beta chains below all came from one sample that was sequenced in a study of blood T cell repertoires in COVID-19. Measured with immunoSEQ multiplex PCR; TCRdb has only the in-frame clones, and not every one. The sample carries more than 85,000 clones, approximately 92% recorded once. The sequencing input was peripheral blood. These receptors originate from a man younger than 30 with acute or convalescent COVID-19.

The rearrangement joins TRBV19 to TRBJ1-6; D unclear. The length of the CDR3 is 12 residues. V dropped 3 bases and J dropped 9 bases, with 6 bases sitting between them. Germline V gene data show CDR1 as LNHDA and CDR2 as SQIVND (reference sequence). CDR3 bases: TGTGCCAGTAGTATTAGTGGTTCACCCCTCCACTTT. Translating gives CASSISGSPLHF.

This clone turned up a few times. The J gene is TRBJ2-5, the V gene TRBV6-1; a possible D gene is TRBD1 (5 bases). Trimming cost V 1 base and J 2 bases, with 14 bases left between them. CDR3 length: 16 residues. In germline, CDR1 is MNHNS, CDR2 SASEGT. The CDR3 DNA is TGTGCCAGCAGTGAAGTAGTGGACATATTTCAAGAGACCCAGTACTTC. Translating it yields CASSEVVDIFQETQYF.

This clone was observed a few times. V usage is TRBV5-6 and J usage is TRBJ1-6; 9 nucleotides agree with TRBD1. Germline CDR1 reads SGHDT; CDR2 reads YYEEEE. The trim removed 0 bases at V and 7 bases at J, leaving 2 bases unmatched. The CDR3 runs 15 residues. Here the CDR3 DNA reads TGTGCCAGCAGCTTGGCCGGGACAGGGAATTCACCCCTCCACTTT. It yields the protein CASSLAGTGNSPLHF.

This chain connects TRBV4-1 to TRBJ1-2; 8 bases agree with TRBD1. The CDR3 sequence is 15 residues long. V shed 3 bases, J shed 5 bases, and the junction held 8 bases outside the gene matches. The germline CDR1 and CDR2 sequences are MGHRA and YSYEKL. CDR3 nucleotide sequence: TGCGCCAGCAGCCACCCCACCAGGGGGCCGTATGGCTACACCTTC. Protein sequence: CASSHPTRGPYGYTF.

The V call is TRBV11-2, the J call TRBJ1-2; 8 bases map to TRBD1. Germline CDR1 reads SGHAT; CDR2 reads FQNNGV. The CDR3 runs to 15 residues. Trimming at V came to 6 bases and at J to 5 bases, leaving 11 bases not matched to a gene. In nucleotides, the CDR3 is TGTGCCAGCAGGGTTCCCGGACAGGGACGTTATGGCTACACCTTC. Residues: CASRVPGQGRYGYTF. Using reference TRBV11-2 and TRBJ1-2 for the parts outside the CDR3, the full variable domain is EAGVAQSPRYKIIEKRQSVAFWCNPISGHATLYWYQQILGQGPKLLIQFQNNGVVDDSQLPKDRFSAERLKGVDSTLKIQPAKLEDSAVYLCASRVPGQGRYGYTFGSGTRLTVV.

The chain is built from TRBV25-1 and TRBJ1-4; perhaps TRBD1 as D (6 bases). The CDR3 consists of 15 residues. Germline values: CDR1 MGHDK, CDR2 SYGVNS. Between the trimmed V and J ends, which lost 5 bases and 0 bases, there was a span of 10 bases. The CDR3 nucleotides read TGTGCCAGCAGTTCCCCAGGGGCAACTAATGAAAAACTGTTTTTT. Amino acid sequence: CASSSPGATNEKLFF.

The chain carries TRBV18 and TRBJ1-1; possible D gene TRBD1, 5 bases. CDR3 length: 14 amino acids. The germline V and J ends were trimmed by 3 bases and 5 bases, with 13 bases remaining between them. The germline CDR1 and CDR2 sequences are KGHSH and LQKENI. CDR3 DNA sequence: TGTGCCAGCTCACCCGGCAGGGAGGGGACTGAAGCTTTCTTT. Protein product: CASSPGREGTEAFF.

This chain links TRBV18 with TRBJ2-7; D perhaps matches TRBD1 (5 bases). This CDR3 has 13 amino acids. CDR1 and CDR2 (germline): KGHSH, LQKENI. V lost 6 bases and J 0 bases, leaving 9 bases between the germline ends. CDR3 protein: CASSPDSSYEQYF. The CDR3 DNA reads TGTGCCAGCTCTCCAGACAGCTCCTACGAGCAGTACTTC.

The V call is TRBV6-5, the J call TRBJ2-7; 8 nucleotides line up with TRBD2. Germline trimming cut 3 bases from V and 9 bases from J; bases unmatched to any gene: 13. The CDR3 loop spans 15 amino acids. The germline gives CDR1 MNHEY, CDR2 SVGAGI. In nucleotides, the CDR3 is TGTGCCAGCAGTTATCGCCGGGGGGGAGAGAAGAGGCAGTACTTC. Protein: CASSYRRGGEKRQYF.

This clone was seen a handful of times. The rearrangement uses TRBV29-1 and TRBJ1-5, with a tentative D call TRBD1 (5 bases). V lost 6 bases, J lost 2 bases, and 14 bases lay in between. Germline V lookup: CDR1 SQVTM, CDR2 ANQGSEA. The CDR3 contains 14 residues. DNA for the CDR3: TGCAGCGTCGGTTCCCCGGGGGGCAATCAGCCCCAGCATTTT. Its translation: CSVGSPGGNQPQHF.

V is TRBV12-5 and J is TRBJ2-5; weak D call: TRBD1 (5 bases). This CDR3 has 15 amino acids. V was clipped by 1 base and J by 5 bases, with 14 bases between them. Germline CDR1 reads LGHNT; CDR2 reads FRNRAP. The CDR3 region is CASGLDRTLRETQYF. DNA for the CDR3: TGTGCTAGTGGTTTGGACCGGACATTACGGGAGACCCAGTACTTC.

DNA for the CDR3: TGTGCCAGCAGCTTATGGGGGCTCAGCACAGATACGCAGTATTTT. It encodes CASSLWGLSTDTQYF. The chain couples TRBV7-2 to TRBJ2-3; maybe TRBD1 (6 bases). The CDR3 length is 15 residues. V lost 2 bases to trimming and J lost 0 bases, with 9 bases between them. Germline V gene data show CDR1 as SGHTA and CDR2 as FQGNSA.

This clone appeared once. This chain connects TRBV5-1 to TRBJ2-7, with a tentative D call TRBD2 (6 bases). The CDR3 totals 16 residues. V lost 5 bases, J lost 3 bases, and 21 bases lay in between. Per germline, CDR1 SGHRS and CDR2 YFSETQ. This chain's CDR3 is CASRTSTGDPLYEQYF. The CDR3 nucleotides are TGCGCCAGCAGGACGTCGACGGGGGACCCCCTCTACGAGCAGTACTTC. Supplemented by reference TRBV5-1 and TRBJ2-7, the full variable domain reads KAGVTQTPRYLIKTRGQQVTLSCSPISGHRSVSWYQQTPGQGLQFLFEYFSETQRNKGNFPGRFSGRQFSNSRSEMNVSTLELGDSALYLCASRTSTGDPLYEQYFGPGTRLTVT.

The chain uses TRBV11-3 and TRBJ2-1; D remains unclear. V lost 4 bases, J lost 6 bases, and 13 bases lay in between. From germline, CDR1 is SGHNT and CDR2 YENEEA. This CDR3 comprises 14 residues. CDR3 sequence: CASSSSVVFNEQFF. The CDR3 nucleotides read TGTGCCAGCAGCTCCAGTGTGGTTTTCAATGAGCAGTTCTTC.

V usage is TRBV29-1 and J usage is TRBJ1-2, with a weak D call TRBD1 (6 bases). The CDR3 runs to 13 residues. Germline values: CDR1 SQVTM, CDR2 ANQGSEA. V was pared by 3 bases and J by 8 bases, with 16 bases between. The CDR3 loop is CSVEGAGLLGYTF. CDR3 nucleotide sequence: TGCAGCGTTGAGGGGGCAGGGTTGTTGGGCTACACCTTC.

The chain combines TRBV5-1 with TRBJ1-2; D call uncertain. The CDR3 loop spans 21 amino acids. With 5 bases removed from V and 4 bases from J, the gap between germline ends came to 36 bases. Germline V gene lookup returns CDR1 SGHRS and CDR2 YFSETQ. The CDR3 protein is CASRLSDLGFLVERTVYGYTF. CDR3 DNA: TGCGCCAGCAGATTGTCGGACTTAGGGTTCTTGGTTGAGCGGACCGTCTATGGCTACACCTTC.

This rearrangement joins TRBV19 to TRBJ1-6; no reliable D call. The germline gives CDR1 LNHDA, CDR2 SQIVND (reference sequence). The V end was cut by 4 bases, the J end by 0 bases, with 13 bases between. The CDR3 consists of 17 residues. CDR3 loop: CASSKGPGSSYNSPLHF. Here the CDR3 DNA reads TGTGCCAGTAGTAAAGGACCGGGAAGCTCCTATAATTCACCCCTCCACTTT.

V is TRBV5-4 and J is TRBJ2-3, with TRBD2 identical over 7 bases. After removal of 0 bases from V and 3 bases from J, the junction contained 4 bases not matched to a gene. There are 15 residues in the CDR3. Germline values: CDR1 SGHNT, CDR2 YYREEE (reference sequence). CDR3 sequence reads: CASSLEWGGTDTQYF. The CDR3 DNA sequence: TGTGCCAGCAGCTTGGAGTGGGGGGGAACAGATACGCAGTATTTT.

CDR3 sequence: CAWRKLPGQYNEQFF. CDR3 coding DNA: TGTGCCTGGAGAAAGCTCCCAGGGCAGTACAATGAGCAGTTCTTC. The chain recombines TRBV30 with TRBJ2-1, with TRBD1 as a possible D gene (5 bases). This CDR3 is 15 amino acids long. Trimming shortened V by 3 bases and J by 4 bases, and 16 bases separated the two germline ends. Germline values: CDR1 GTSNPN, CDR2 SVGIG (reference sequence).

This chain links TRBV27 with TRBJ1-6; D is unclear. CDR3 length: 13 amino acids. The germline gives CDR1 MNHEY, CDR2 SMNVEV (reference sequence). V shed 7 bases and J shed 12 bases, with 16 bases lying between them. CDR3 sequence: CASTPKAGGPLHF. The CDR3 DNA reads TGTGCCAGCACCCCGAAGGCTGGCGGACCCCTCCACTTT.

This chain joins TRBV7-9 and TRBJ2-1; 8 bases are a match to TRBD2. The CDR3 has 17 amino acids. Germline lookup yields CDR1 SEHNR and CDR2 FQNEAQ (reference sequence). Trimming took 2 bases from V and 4 from J; bases not matched to a gene: 10. Here the CDR3 reads CASSLLEPGLVYNEQFF. CDR3 coding DNA: TGTGCCAGCAGCTTATTGGAACCGGGACTAGTATACAATGAGCAGTTCTTC.

The rearrangement links TRBV19 to TRBJ1-1; possibly TRBD1 for D (6 bases). Deletions cut 2 bases from V and 7 bases from J, with 8 bases between. CDR3 size: 12 residues. The germline gives CDR1 LNHDA, CDR2 SQIVND (reference sequence). The CDR3 is CASSISRGEAFF. The CDR3 nucleotides read TGTGCCAGTAGTATATCCAGGGGTGAAGCTTTCTTT.

The chain carries TRBV3-1 (or the pseudogene TRBV3-2) and TRBJ1-2; D possibly corresponds to TRBD1 (5 bases). The CDR3 runs 16 residues. Trimming removed 0 bases from V and 4 bases from J, with 15 bases in between. Germline V gene sequence: CDR1 LGHDT, CDR2 YNNKEL (reference sequence). This chain's CDR3 is CASSQDGSGGGYGYTF. DNA of the CDR3: TGTGCCAGCAGCCAAGATGGGAGTGGGGGGGGCTATGGCTACACCTTC.

The genes are TRBV6-6 and TRBJ1-5, with D hard to call. Trimming pared 0 bases from V and 3 bases from J, leaving 9 bases between. Germline lookup yields CDR1 MNHNY and CDR2 SVGAGI (reference sequence). This CDR3 has 15 amino acids. The CDR3 is CASSYSMGPNQPQHF. The CDR3 DNA is TGTGCCAGCAGTTACTCGATGGGCCCCAATCAGCCCCAGCATTTT.

The chain recombines TRBV5-1 with TRBJ1-1; D is possibly TRBD1 (5 bases). Trimming left V 3 bases short and J 4 bases short, with 13 bases between. This CDR3 spans 14 amino acids. The germline V gene has CDR1 SGHRS and CDR2 YFSETQ. CDR3 DNA sequence: TGCGCCAGCAGCTGGCCAGGGAGGGGCACTGAAGCTTTCTTT. Translation gives CASSWPGRGTEAFF.

The rearrangement links TRBV29-1 to TRBJ2-5, with 7 bases matching TRBD1. Germline V CDR1 and CDR2: SQVTM, ANQGSEA. With 5 bases clipped from V and 7 bases from J, the junction kept 7 bases outside the gene matches. CDR3 length: 12 amino acids. CDR3 loop: CSVPGQSGTQYF. CDR3 DNA sequence: TGCAGCGTTCCGGGACAGTCCGGGACCCAGTACTTC.

This clone was counted a single time. The chain couples TRBV6-5 to TRBJ1-1, with 7 positions matching TRBD1. The germline V gene has CDR1 MNHEY and CDR2 SVGAGI. The V and J ends lost 8 bases and 0 bases, in that order; junction bases with no gene match: 3. The CDR3 is made up of 13 amino acids. The CDR3 loop is CASSGTVNTEAFF. In DNA form, the CDR3 reads TGTGCCAGCTCTGGGACAGTGAACACTGAAGCTTTCTTT.